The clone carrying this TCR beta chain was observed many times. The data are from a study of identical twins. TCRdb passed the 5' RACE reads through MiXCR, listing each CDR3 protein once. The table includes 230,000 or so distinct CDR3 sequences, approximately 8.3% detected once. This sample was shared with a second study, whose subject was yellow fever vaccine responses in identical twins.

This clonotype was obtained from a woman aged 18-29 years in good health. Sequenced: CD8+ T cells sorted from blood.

Here the CDR3 DNA reads TGCGCCAGCAGCTTGGAAGGGGGCGAGGAAGCTTTCTTT. This encodes CASSLEGGEEAFF. The rearrangement joins TRBV5-1 to TRBJ1-1; 7 nucleotides align to TRBD1. V shed 0 bases, J shed 8 bases, and the junction held 4 bases outside the gene matches. Germline V lookup: CDR1 SGHRS, CDR2 YFSETQ. This CDR3 is built from 13 residues.